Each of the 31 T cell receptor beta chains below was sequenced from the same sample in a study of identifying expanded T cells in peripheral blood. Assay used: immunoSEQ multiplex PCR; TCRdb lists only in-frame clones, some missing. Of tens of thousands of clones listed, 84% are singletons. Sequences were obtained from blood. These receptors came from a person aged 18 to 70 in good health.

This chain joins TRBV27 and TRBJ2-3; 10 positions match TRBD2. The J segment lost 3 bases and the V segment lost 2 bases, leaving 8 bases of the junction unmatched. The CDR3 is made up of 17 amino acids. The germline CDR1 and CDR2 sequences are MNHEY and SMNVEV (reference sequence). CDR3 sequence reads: CASSLIPSGSSTDTQYF. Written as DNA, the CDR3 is TGTGCCAGCAGTTTAATTCCTAGCGGGAGTAGTACAGATACGCAGTATTTT.

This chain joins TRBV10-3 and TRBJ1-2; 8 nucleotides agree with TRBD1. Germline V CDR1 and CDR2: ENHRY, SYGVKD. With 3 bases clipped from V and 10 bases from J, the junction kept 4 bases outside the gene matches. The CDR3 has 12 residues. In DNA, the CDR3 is TGTGCCATCAGTGATTGGACAGGGCCCTACACCTTC. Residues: CAISDWTGPYTF.

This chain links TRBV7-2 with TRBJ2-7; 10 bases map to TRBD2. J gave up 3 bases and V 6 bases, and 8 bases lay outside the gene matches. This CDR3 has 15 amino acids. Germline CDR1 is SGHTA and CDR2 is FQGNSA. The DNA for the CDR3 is TGTGCCAGCAGTACCGGACTAGCGGATTACTACGAGCAGTACTTC. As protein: CASSTGLADYYEQYF.

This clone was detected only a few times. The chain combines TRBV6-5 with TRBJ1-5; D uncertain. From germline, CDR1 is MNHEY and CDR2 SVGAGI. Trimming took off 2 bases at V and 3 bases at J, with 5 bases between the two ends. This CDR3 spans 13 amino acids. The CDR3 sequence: CASSYQVNQPQHF. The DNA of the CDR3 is TGTGCCAGCAGTTACCAGGTCAATCAGCCCCAGCATTTT.

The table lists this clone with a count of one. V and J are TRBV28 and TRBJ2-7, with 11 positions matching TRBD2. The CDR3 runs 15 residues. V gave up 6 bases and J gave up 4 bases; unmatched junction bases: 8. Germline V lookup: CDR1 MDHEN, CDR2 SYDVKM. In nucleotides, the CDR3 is TGTGCCAGCAGACAGACTAGCGGGACCCTGTACGAGCAGTACTTC. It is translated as CASRQTSGTLYEQYF.

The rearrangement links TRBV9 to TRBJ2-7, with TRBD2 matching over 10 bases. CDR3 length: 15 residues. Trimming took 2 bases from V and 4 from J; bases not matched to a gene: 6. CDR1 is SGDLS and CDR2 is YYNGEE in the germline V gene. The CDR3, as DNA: TGTGCCAGCAGCGTCGCTAGCGGGAGAGGATACGAGCAGTACTTC. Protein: CASSVASGRGYEQYF.

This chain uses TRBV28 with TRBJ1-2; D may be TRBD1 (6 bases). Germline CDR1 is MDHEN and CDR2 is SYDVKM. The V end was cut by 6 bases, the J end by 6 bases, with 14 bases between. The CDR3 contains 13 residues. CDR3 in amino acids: CASRSGELDGYTF. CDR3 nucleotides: TGTGCCAGCAGATCAGGGGAGCTCGATGGCTACACCTTC.

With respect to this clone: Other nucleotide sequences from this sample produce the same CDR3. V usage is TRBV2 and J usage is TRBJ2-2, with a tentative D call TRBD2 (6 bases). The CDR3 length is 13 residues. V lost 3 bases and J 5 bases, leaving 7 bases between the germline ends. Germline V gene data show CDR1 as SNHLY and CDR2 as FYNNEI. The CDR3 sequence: CASSEGGTGELFF. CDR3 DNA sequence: TGTGCCAGCAGTGAGGGGGGAACCGGGGAGCTGTTTTTT.

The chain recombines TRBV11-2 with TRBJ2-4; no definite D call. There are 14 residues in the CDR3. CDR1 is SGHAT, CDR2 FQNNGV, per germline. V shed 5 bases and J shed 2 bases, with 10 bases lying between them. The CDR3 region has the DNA TGTGCCAGCAGCCCAGACACCACCAAAAACATTCAGTACTTC. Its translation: CASSPDTTKNIQYF.

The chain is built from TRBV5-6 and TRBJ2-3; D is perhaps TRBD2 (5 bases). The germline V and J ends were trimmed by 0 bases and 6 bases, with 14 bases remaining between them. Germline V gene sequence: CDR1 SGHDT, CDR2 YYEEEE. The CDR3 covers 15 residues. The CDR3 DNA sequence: TGTGCCAGCAGCTTGGGGCCAGGAGGTACGGATACGCAGTATTTT. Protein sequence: CASSLGPGGTDTQYF. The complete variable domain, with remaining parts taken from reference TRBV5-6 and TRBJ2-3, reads DAGVTQSPTHLIKTRGQQVTLRCSPKSGHDTVSWYQQALGQGPQFIFQYYEEEERQRGNFPDRFSGHQFPNYSSELNVNALLLGDSALYLCASSLGPGGTDTQYFGPGTRLTVL.

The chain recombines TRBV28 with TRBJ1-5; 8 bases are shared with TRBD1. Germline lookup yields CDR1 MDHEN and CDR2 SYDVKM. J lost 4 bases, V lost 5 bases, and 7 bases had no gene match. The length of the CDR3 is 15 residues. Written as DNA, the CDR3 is TGTGCCAGCAGTCCCTTGGACAGGGCAAATCAGCCCCAGCATTTT. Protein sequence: CASSPLDRANQPQHF. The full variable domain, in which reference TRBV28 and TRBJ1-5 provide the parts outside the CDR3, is DVKVTQSSRYLVKRTGEKVFLECVQDMDHENMFWYRQDPGLGLRLIYFSYDVKMKEKGDIPEGYSVSREKKERFSLILESASTNQTSMYLCASSPLDRANQPQHFGDGTRLSIL.

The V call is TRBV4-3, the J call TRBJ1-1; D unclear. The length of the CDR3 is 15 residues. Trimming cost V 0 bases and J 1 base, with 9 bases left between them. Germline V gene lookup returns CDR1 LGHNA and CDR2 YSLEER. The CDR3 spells CASSQEGYSNTEAFF. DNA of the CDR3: TGCGCCAGCAGCCAAGAAGGGTACTCGAACACTGAAGCTTTCTTT.

This CDR3 reads CASSQDPSGVSADTQYF. The CDR3 coding sequence is TGTGCCAGCAGCCAAGATCCTAGCGGGGTTAGTGCAGATACGCAGTATTTT. The rearrangement joins TRBV4-2 to TRBJ2-3; 9 bases agree with TRBD2. The CDR3 has 17 residues. Trimming at V came to 0 bases and at J to 4 bases, leaving 8 bases not matched to a gene. Germline V CDR1 and CDR2: LGHNA, YNFKEQ.

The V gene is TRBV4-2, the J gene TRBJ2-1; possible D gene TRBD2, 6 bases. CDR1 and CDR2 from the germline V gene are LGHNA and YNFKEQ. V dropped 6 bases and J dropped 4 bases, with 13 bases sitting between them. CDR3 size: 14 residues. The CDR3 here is CASRPEEGYNEQFF. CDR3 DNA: TGTGCCAGCAGACCCGAGGAGGGGTACAATGAGCAGTTCTTC.

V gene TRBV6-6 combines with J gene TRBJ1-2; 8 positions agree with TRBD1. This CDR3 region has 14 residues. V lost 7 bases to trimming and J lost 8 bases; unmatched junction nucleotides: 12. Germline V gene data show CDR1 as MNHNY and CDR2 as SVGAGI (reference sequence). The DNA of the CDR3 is TGTGCCAGCACCCCGACAGGGGAATTTCAGGGCTACACCTTC. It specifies CASTPTGEFQGYTF.

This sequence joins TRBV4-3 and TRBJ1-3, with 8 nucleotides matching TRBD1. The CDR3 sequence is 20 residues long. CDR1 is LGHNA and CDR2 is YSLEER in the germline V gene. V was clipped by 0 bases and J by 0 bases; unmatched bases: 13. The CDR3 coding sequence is TGCGCCAGCAGCCAAGAATACGGGACAGGTGCCCTTGGCTCTGGAAACACCATATATTTT. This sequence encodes CASSQEYGTGALGSGNTIYF.

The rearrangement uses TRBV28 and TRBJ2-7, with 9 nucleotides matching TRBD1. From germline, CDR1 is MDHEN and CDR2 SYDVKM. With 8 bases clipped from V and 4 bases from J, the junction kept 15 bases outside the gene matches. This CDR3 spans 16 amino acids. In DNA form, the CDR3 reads TGTGCCAGCCTCGAAGGGCCGGAACAGGGGGCTTACGAGCAGTACTTC. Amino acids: CASLEGPEQGAYEQYF.

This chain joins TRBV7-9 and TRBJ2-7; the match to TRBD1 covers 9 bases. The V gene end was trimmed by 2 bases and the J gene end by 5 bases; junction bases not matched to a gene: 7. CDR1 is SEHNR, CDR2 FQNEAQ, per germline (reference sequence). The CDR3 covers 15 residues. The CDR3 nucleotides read TGTGCCAGCAGCTTATGGACAGGGGACCCTAACGAGCAGTACTTC. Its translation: CASSLWTGDPNEQYF. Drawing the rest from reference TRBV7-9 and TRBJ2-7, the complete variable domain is DTGVSQNPRHKITKRGQNVTFRCDPISEHNRLYWYRQTLGQGPEFLTYFQNEAQLEKSRLLSDRFSAERPKGSFSTLEIQRTEQGDSAMYLCASSLWTGDPNEQYFGPGTRLTVT.

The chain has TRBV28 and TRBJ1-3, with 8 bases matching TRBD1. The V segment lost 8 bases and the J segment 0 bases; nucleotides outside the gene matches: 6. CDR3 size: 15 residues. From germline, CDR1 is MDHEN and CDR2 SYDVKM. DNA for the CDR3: TGTGCCAGCTTCAGGGGGCTCTACTCTGGAAACACCATATATTTT. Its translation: CASFRGLYSGNTIYF.

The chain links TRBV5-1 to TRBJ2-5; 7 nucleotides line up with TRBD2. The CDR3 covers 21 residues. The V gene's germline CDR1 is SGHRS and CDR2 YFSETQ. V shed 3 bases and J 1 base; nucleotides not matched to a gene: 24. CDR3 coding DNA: TGCGCCAGCAGCTCCGGGAAAGTCCGGGACTACCTTGACGGCTCCCAAGAGACCCAGTACTTC. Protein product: CASSSGKVRDYLDGSQETQYF.

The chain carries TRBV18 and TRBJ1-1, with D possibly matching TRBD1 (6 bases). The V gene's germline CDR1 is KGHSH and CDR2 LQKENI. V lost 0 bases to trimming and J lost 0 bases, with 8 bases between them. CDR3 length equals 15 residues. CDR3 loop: CASSPPTGVNTEAFF. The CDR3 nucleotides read TGTGCCAGCTCACCACCGACAGGTGTGAACACTGAAGCTTTCTTT.

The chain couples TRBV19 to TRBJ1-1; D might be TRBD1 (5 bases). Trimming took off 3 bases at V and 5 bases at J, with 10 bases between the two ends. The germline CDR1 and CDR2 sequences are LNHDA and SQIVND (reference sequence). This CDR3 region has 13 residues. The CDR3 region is CASSMAGDTEAFF. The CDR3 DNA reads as TGTGCCAGTAGTATGGCGGGGGATACTGAAGCTTTCTTT.

The CDR3 protein is CAWAGTTGNTIYF. As DNA, the CDR3 is TGTGCCTGGGCCGGGACGACTGGAAACACCATATATTTT. The rearrangement uses TRBV30 and TRBJ1-3; possible D gene TRBD1, 5 bases. Germline V gene sequence: CDR1 GTSNPN, CDR2 SVGIG (reference sequence). The ends were cut back, 5 bases at V and 2 bases at J, with 10 bases in the middle. The CDR3 sequence is 13 residues long.

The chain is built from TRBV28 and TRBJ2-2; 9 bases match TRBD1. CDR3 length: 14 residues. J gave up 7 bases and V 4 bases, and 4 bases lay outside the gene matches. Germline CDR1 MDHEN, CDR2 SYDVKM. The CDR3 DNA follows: TGTGCCAGCAGTTCAAGGACAGGGGTCGGGGAGCTGTTTTTT. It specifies CASSSRTGVGELFF.

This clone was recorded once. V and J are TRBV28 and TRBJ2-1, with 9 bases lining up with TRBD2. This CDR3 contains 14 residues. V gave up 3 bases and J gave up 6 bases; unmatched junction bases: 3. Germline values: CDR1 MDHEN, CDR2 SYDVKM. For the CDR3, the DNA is TGTGCCAGCAGTTTTAGCGGGAGTGGCAATGAGCAGTTCTTC. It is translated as CASSFSGSGNEQFF.

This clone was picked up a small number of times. This chain's CDR3 is CASSPSVESVIHEQYF. Here the CDR3 DNA reads TGCGCCAGCAGCCCGTCCGTCGAATCGGTGATCCACGAGCAGTACTTC. The gene calls are TRBV5-1 and TRBJ2-7; D call uncertain. V was cut by 4 bases and J by 5 bases, with 22 bases left in between. The CDR3 covers 16 residues. Germline V gives CDR1 SGHRS, CDR2 YFSETQ.

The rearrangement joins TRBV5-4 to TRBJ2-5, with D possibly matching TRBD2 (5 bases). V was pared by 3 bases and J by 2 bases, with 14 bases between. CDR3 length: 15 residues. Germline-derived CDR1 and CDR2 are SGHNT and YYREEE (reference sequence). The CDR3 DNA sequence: TGTGCCAGCAGCTCTGGCTTGGGAGCGCAAGAGACCCAGTACTTC. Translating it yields CASSSGLGAQETQYF.

The chain's CDR3 is CASSFGAQAYGYTF. As DNA, the CDR3 is TGTGCCAGCAGTTTCGGGGCCCAGGCGTATGGCTACACCTTC. The chain links TRBV28 to TRBJ1-2, with a tentative D call TRBD1 (5 bases). Germline assignment: CDR1 MDHEN and CDR2 SYDVKM. The CDR3 sequence is 14 residues long. Trimming took off 3 bases at V and 5 bases at J, with 13 bases between the two ends.

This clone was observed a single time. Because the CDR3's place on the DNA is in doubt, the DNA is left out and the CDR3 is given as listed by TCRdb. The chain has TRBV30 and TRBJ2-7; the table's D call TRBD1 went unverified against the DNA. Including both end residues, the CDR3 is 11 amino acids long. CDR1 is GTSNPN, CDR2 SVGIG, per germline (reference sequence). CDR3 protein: CAWGAGTSIHF.

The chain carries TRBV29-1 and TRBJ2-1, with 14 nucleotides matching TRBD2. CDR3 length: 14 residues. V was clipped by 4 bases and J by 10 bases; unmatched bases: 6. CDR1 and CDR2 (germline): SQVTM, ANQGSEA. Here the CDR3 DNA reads TGCAGCGTTGCGGGACTAGCGGGAGCTGGCGAGCAGTTCTTC. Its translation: CSVAGLAGAGEQFF.

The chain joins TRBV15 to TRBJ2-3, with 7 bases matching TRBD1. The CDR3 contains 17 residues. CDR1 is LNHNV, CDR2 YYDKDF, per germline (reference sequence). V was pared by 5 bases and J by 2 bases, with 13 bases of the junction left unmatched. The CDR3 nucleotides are TGTGCCACCAGCGATCGCGCAGGGGGACGGCTCACAGATACGCAGTATTTT. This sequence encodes CATSDRAGGRLTDTQYF.